The clone carrying this TCR beta chain has a count of ten or more. The sequenced template was RNA, covering the TCR beta CDR3 region. The first-round RT-PCR employed HTBI primers together with the Qiagen OneStep RT-PCR kit. A multiplex PCR was then performed as the second round. TCRdb redid the calling of the multiplex PCR reads with MiXCR, one entry per CDR3 protein. This sample yields hundreds of thousands of distinct CDR3 sequences, of which 22% are seen a single time; about 6.6% belongs to the top ten. This sample is part of a study of Graves' ophthalmopathy and Graves' hyperthyroidism. Stable hyperthyroidism meant no ophthalmopathy within 18 months of follow-up. The ends lost 5 bases at V and 1 base at J; junction bases unmatched: 4. CDR3 size: 13 residues. CDR1 DFQATT and CDR2 SNEGSKA come from the germline V gene (reference sequence).

The specimen was peripheral blood. The sequence was collected from a woman between 18 and 29 years old with stable Graves' hyperthyroidism. Some clones in this sample may be carry-over from other donors' samples. This chain connects TRBV20-1 to TRBJ1-1; the match to TRBD1 covers 7 bases. The CDR3 loop is CSASRTGNTEAFF. The CDR3 nucleotides are TGCAGTGCTTCACGGACAGGGAACACTGAAGCTTTCTTT.